The present entry profiles one T cell receptor (beta chain) with its context. These data originate in a study of cytomegalovirus exposure and HLA in healthy donors. In the study overall: Genetic ancestry analysis placed about 76% of the 398 donors that were genotyped in the Caucasian-associated cluster.

The PCR used 60 Vbeta and 13 Jbeta primers. Profiled with immunoSEQ multiplex PCR; TCRdb holds only in-frame clones, not every one. The sample lists 100,000 to 150,000 clones; over 60% were seen once. The sample taken for sequencing was PBMCs. This TCR came from a male donor in good health and CMV-seropositive.

The CDR3 DNA reads TGTGCCAGCAGCCTACGACTAGCGGAATACAATGAGCAGTTCTTC. Residues: CASSLRLAEYNEQFF. This sequence joins TRBV5-5 and TRBJ2-1, with 9 bases identical to TRBD2. The germline V gene encodes CDR1 SGHKS and CDR2 YYEKEE (reference sequence). The CDR3 is 15 amino acids. The V gene end was trimmed by 4 bases and the J gene end by 4 bases; junction bases not matched to a gene: 6.